These T cell receptor beta chains were read from a single sample in a study of OX40 agonist ivuxolimab in advanced cancers. Measured with immunoSEQ multiplex PCR; TCRdb has only the in-frame clones, and not every one. The profile shows about 14,000 clones, 82% of them singletons. The sample here was CD4+ or CD8+ T cells sorted from blood, taken in a trial of the OX40 agonist ivuxolimab. The receptors were sampled from an adult with an advanced solid tumor such as melanoma, head and neck, liver or kidney cancer. CDR3s include the opening cysteine and the closing phenylalanine or tryptophan. D genes are given only for firm matches. Size tells how often a clone was seen (once, few, many) or the class of an expanded clone, and some rows leave it out.

>.|TRBV2|.|TRBJ2-3
CASSGAERADTQYF
TGTGCCAGCAGTGGTGCAGAACGGGCAGATACGCAGTATTTT
>.|TRBV2|.|TRBJ2-1
CASFEDRSYNEQFF
TGTGCCAGCTTTGAGGACCGCTCCTACAATGAGCAGTTCTTC
>.|TRBV4-3|.|TRBJ2-7
CASSQALNREDYEQYF
TGCGCCAGCAGCCAAGCCCTGAACAGGGAGGACTACGAGCAGTACTTC
>.|TRBV28|.|TRBJ2-7
CASSPGAYEQYF
TGTGCCAGCAGTCCGGGAGCCTACGAGCAGTACTTC
>.|TRBV19|many|TRBJ1-6
CASSILGFDNSPLHF
TGTGCCAGTAGTATCCTGGGGTTCGATAATTCACCCCTCCACTTT
>TRBD2|TRBV6-6|.|TRBJ2-5
CASSSGSGDQETQYF
TGTGCCAGCAGTTCGGGTAGCGGGGACCAAGAGACCCAGTACTTC
>TRBD1|TRBV13|few|TRBJ2-7
CASNPGQISYEQYF
TGTGCCAGTAACCCGGGACAGATCTCCTACGAGCAGTACTTC
>.|TRBV21-1|.|TRBJ2-2
CASSKFEREVHGELFF
TGTGCCAGCAGCAAATTTGAAAGGGAGGTTCACGGGGAGCTGTTTTTT
>.|TRBV7-9|.|TRBJ1-2
CASSARRGKDGYTF
TGTGCCAGCAGCGCCCGACGGGGAAAGGATGGCTACACCTTC
>TRBD2|TRBV4-3|.|TRBJ2-1
CASSQQLAGGGDEQFF
TGCGCCAGCAGCCAGCAACTAGCGGGAGGGGGGGATGAGCAGTTCTTC
>.|TRBV6-1|.|TRBJ2-7
CASSVGTASSYEQYF
TGTGCCAGCAGCGTAGGGACGGCTAGCTCCTACGAGCAGTACTTC
>.|TRBV19|medium-sized|TRBJ1-1
CASSIDRLNTEAFF
TGTGCCAGTAGTATAGACCGATTGAACACTGAAGCTTTCTTT
>TRBD1|TRBV11-2|.|TRBJ2-7
CASSLSHRDRTTYEQYF
TGTGCCAGCAGCTTAAGCCACCGGGACAGGACAACCTACGAGCAGTACTTC
>.|TRBV6-5|.|TRBJ2-7
CASSDSYEQYF
TGTGCCAGCTCGGACAGCTACGAGCAGTACTTC
>.|TRBV7-9|.|TRBJ2-1
CASSIWGNEQFF
TGTGCCAGCAGCATTTGGGGTAATGAGCAGTTCTTC
>.|TRBV5-6|.|TRBJ1-1
CASSLNPGNTEAFF
TGTGCCAGCAGCTTGAATCCAGGGAACACTGAAGCTTTCTTT
>TRBD2|TRBV14|.|TRBJ2-3
CASSQELAPDTQYF
TGTGCCAGCAGCCAAGAACTAGCGCCAGATACGCAGTATTTT
>.|TRBV14|.|TRBJ1-5
CASSRPAGQLIRLQPQHF
TGTGCCAGCAGCCGCCCCGCCGGACAGTTAATCCGGCTTCAGCCCCAGCATTTT
>.|TRBV5-1|.|TRBJ2-7
CASSPEGGFDYEQYF
TGCGCCAGCAGCCCCGAGGGTGGGTTTGACTACGAGCAGTACTTC
>TRBD1|TRBV5-1|.|TRBJ2-3
CASSSQGVPSTDTQYF
TGCGCCAGCAGCTCACAGGGGGTCCCTAGCACAGATACGCAGTATTTT
>TRBD1|TRBV11-2|.|TRBJ2-1
CASSSNIGGNNEQFF
TGTGCCAGCAGTAGCAACATAGGGGGCAACAATGAGCAGTTCTTC
>.|TRBV4-2|.|TRBJ2-7
CASNAGYEQYF
TGTGCCAGCAACGCAGGGTACGAGCAGTACTTC
>.|TRBV6-4|.|TRBJ2-3
CASSAGAATDTQYF
TGTGCCAGCAGTGCAGGGGCGGCCACAGATACGCAGTATTTT
>.|TRBV6-4|medium-sized|TRBJ2-7
CASSDTAGAYEQYF
TGTGCCAGCAGTGATACAGCCGGGGCCTACGAGCAGTACTTC
>.|TRBV6-1|few|TRBJ2-7
CASSEVGGAGSYEQYF
TGTGCCAGCAGTGAAGTGGGGGGCGCGGGCTCCTACGAGCAGTACTTC
>.|TRBV7-8|.|TRBJ2-1
CASSFRTTEQFF
TGTGCCAGCAGCTTCAGGACTACAGAGCAGTTCTTC